This record concerns one T cell receptor (beta chain) sequence. This specimen belongs to a study of blood T cell repertoires in COVID-19. Whole-study context: Donors in the United States, Italy and Spain gave samples during acute or convalescent COVID-19.

Profiling relied on immunoSEQ multiplex PCR, and the TCRdb table lists in-frame clones only, not all of them. The table shows around 86,000 clones, with around 87% occurring only once. The CDR3 consists of 19 residues. Germline assignment: CDR1 MNHEY and CDR2 SMNVEV (reference sequence). Losses at the gene ends were 2 bases for V and 7 bases for J; bases not matched to a gene: 15. V is TRBV27 and J is TRBJ1-5, with 12 bases lining up with TRBD1. What was sequenced was peripheral blood. The TCR comes from an elderly woman with acute or convalescent COVID-19. The CDR3 region has the DNA TGTGCCAGCAGTTTAAGGGGGGGACAGGGGGCCACCCGCCGGCAGCCCCAGCATTTT. As protein: CASSLRGGQGATRRQPQHF.